The 26 T cell receptor beta chains below all came from one sample that was sequenced in a study of cytomegalovirus exposure and HLA in healthy donors. The PCR ran on 60 Vbeta and 13 Jbeta primers. Using immunoSEQ multiplex PCR, the repertoire was profiled, and TCRdb retains in-frame clones only, with some absent. The sample carries under 250,000 clones, 82% recorded once. Sequenced material: PBMCs. The source of these receptors is a woman aged 40 to 49 in good health and CMV-seronegative.

The V and J genes are TRBV29-1 and TRBJ2-1; TRBD1 matches at 11 bases. The V segment lost 0 bases and the J segment 10 bases; nucleotides outside the gene matches: 5. The CDR3 totals 14 residues. Per germline, CDR1 SQVTM and CDR2 ANQGSEA. The CDR3 DNA reads as TGCAGCGTTGAAGAAGGACAGGGGGCTGTAGAGCAGTTCTTC. Translating gives CSVEEGQGAVEQFF.

The V gene is TRBV6-5, the J gene TRBJ2-7; perhaps TRBD1 as D (5 bases). Looked up from germline, CDR1 is MNHEY and CDR2 is SVGAGI. The CDR3 length is 14 residues. The V end lost 0 bases, the J end lost 3 bases, and 9 bases lay between the germline ends. The CDR3 loop reads CASSYSSGNYEQYF. CDR3 DNA: TGTGCCAGCAGTTACTCGTCAGGGAACTACGAGCAGTACTTC.

This chain uses TRBV4-1 with TRBJ1-5; D is unresolved. From germline, CDR1 is MGHRA and CDR2 YSYEKL. The CDR3 runs to 15 residues. The V gene lost 0 bases and the J gene lost 2 bases, with 8 bases spanning the gap. The CDR3 here is CASSQDPVGNQPQHF. CDR3 bases: TGCGCCAGCAGCCAAGATCCCGTTGGCAATCAGCCCCAGCATTTT.

The CDR3 here is CASSIRTGGNTEAFF. In nucleotides, the CDR3 is TGTGCCAGTAGTATACGGACAGGGGGGAACACTGAAGCTTTCTTT. V gene TRBV19 combines with J gene TRBJ1-1, with 10 bases that match TRBD1. The CDR3 is made up of 15 amino acids. After removal of 2 bases from V and 1 base from J, the junction contained 1 base not matched to a gene. Germline lookup yields CDR1 LNHDA and CDR2 SQIVND (reference sequence).

V is TRBV7-9 and J is TRBJ1-5; 7 positions agree with TRBD1. The CDR3 length is 15 residues. The V gene end was trimmed by 5 bases and the J gene end by 2 bases; junction bases not matched to a gene: 6. Germline assignment: CDR1 SEHNR and CDR2 FQNEAQ (reference sequence). CDR3 nucleotide sequence: TGTGCCAGCAGCACAGGGGCAACGGGCAATCAGCCCCAGCATTTT. Its translation: CASSTGATGNQPQHF. Full variable domain (remainder filled in from reference TRBV7-9 and TRBJ1-5): DTGVSQNPRHKITKRGQNVTFRCDPISEHNRLYWYRQTLGQGPEFLTYFQNEAQLEKSRLLSDRFSAERPKGSFSTLEIQRTEQGDSAMYLCASSTGATGNQPQHFGDGTRLSIL.

The rearrangement uses TRBV19 and TRBJ2-2; TRBD2 aligns across 8 bases. Germline V lookup: CDR1 LNHDA, CDR2 SQIVND (reference sequence). Germline trimming cut 0 bases from V and 8 bases from J; bases unmatched to any gene: 8. This CDR3 region has 16 residues. The CDR3 sequence is CASSIDRGLARGELFF. CDR3 sequence (DNA): TGTGCCAGTAGTATAGATCGCGGACTAGCTAGAGGGGAGCTGTTTTTT.

The CDR3: CASSGREYEQFF. The CDR3 DNA is TGTGCCAGCAGCGGGAGGGAGTATGAGCAGTTCTTC. The chain links TRBV7-9 to TRBJ2-1; 7 bases line up with TRBD2. V trimming: 5 bases; J trimming: 8 bases; junction bases outside the gene matches: 3. CDR1 and CDR2 from the germline V gene are SEHNR and FQNEAQ (reference sequence). The CDR3 runs 12 residues.

The chain employs TRBV6-5 and TRBJ2-7; a weak D match, TRBD2 (5 bases). Between the trimmed V and J ends, which lost 0 bases and 2 bases, there was a span of 14 bases. CDR3 length: 16 residues. CDR1 is MNHEY and CDR2 is SVGAGI in the germline V gene. CDR3 nucleotide sequence: TGTGCCAGCAGTTACTCGGGGTGGAGGTTAACCTACGAGCAGTACTTC. It yields the protein CASSYSGWRLTYEQYF.

The sample holds a few counts of this clone. The genes are TRBV6-1 and TRBJ2-2; D not certain. The CDR3 has 13 amino acids. Trimming took 3 bases from V and 6 from J, leaving 8 bases between them. Per the germline V gene, CDR1 is MNHNS and CDR2 is SASEGT. DNA of the CDR3: TGTGCCAGCAGTGACTCCGAGTCCGGGGAGCTGTTTTTT. Its protein is CASSDSESGELFF.

This clone was counted between two and nine times. The V gene is TRBV7-6, the J gene TRBJ1-1, with TRBD1 identical over 12 bases. The trim removed 0 bases at V and 0 bases at J, leaving 5 bases unmatched. The length of the CDR3 is 18 residues. Germline-derived CDR1 and CDR2 are SGHVS and FNYEAQ. DNA for the CDR3: TGTGCCAGCAGCTTAGCGGGACAGGGGGCGAGAGTGAACACTGAAGCTTTCTTT. Amino acid sequence: CASSLAGQGARVNTEAFF.

This chain joins TRBV6-1 and TRBJ1-2; 9 bases fit TRBD1. J was trimmed by 8 bases and V by 4 bases; bases with no gene match: 14. The CDR3 runs 16 residues. Germline V gene sequence: CDR1 MNHNS, CDR2 SASEGT. DNA for the CDR3: TGTGCCAGCAGTGCCGGGACAGGGAGATTCGTGTCAGGCTACACCTTC. This codes for CASSAGTGRFVSGYTF.

V gene TRBV28 combines with J gene TRBJ2-5, with D tentatively TRBD2 (7 bases). CDR1 MDHEN and CDR2 SYDVKM come from the germline V gene. The V end lost 5 bases, the J end lost 1 base, and 14 bases lay between the germline ends. The CDR3 consists of 15 residues. Here the CDR3 DNA reads TGTGCCAGCAGTCCTGGGGGGGCCCCCCAAGAGACCCAGTACTTC. Protein product: CASSPGGAPQETQYF. Supplemented by reference TRBV28 and TRBJ2-5, the full variable domain reads DVKVTQSSRYLVKRTGEKVFLECVQDMDHENMFWYRQDPGLGLRLIYFSYDVKMKEKGDIPEGYSVSREKKERFSLILESASTNQTSMYLCASSPGGAPQETQYFGPGTRLLVL.

This chain uses TRBV7-2 with TRBJ2-3, with 8 bases matching TRBD1. The CDR3 is 17 amino acids. Germline V gene sequence: CDR1 SGHTA, CDR2 FQGNSA. With 2 bases clipped from V and 2 bases from J, the junction kept 9 bases outside the gene matches. The CDR3 DNA is TGTGCCAGCAGCTTACCACAGGGGGGCTACTACACAGATACGCAGTATTTT. This gives the protein CASSLPQGGYYTDTQYF.

The genes are TRBV19 and TRBJ2-2; 12 bases fit TRBD2. The CDR3 is made up of 17 amino acids. In germline, CDR1 is LNHDA, CDR2 SQIVND (reference sequence). Trimming took 4 bases from V and 2 from J; bases not matched to a gene: 5. CDR3 residues: CASSTLTSGSNTGELFF. CDR3 nucleotides: TGTGCCAGTAGTACTTTGACTAGCGGGAGCAACACCGGGGAGCTGTTTTTT.

The chain combines TRBV5-1 with TRBJ2-5; D uncertain. From germline, CDR1 is SGHRS and CDR2 YFSETQ. Deletions cut 6 bases from V and 4 bases from J, with 13 bases between. CDR3 length: 13 residues. The DNA of the CDR3 is TGCGCCAGCACCCTAACCCCCCCAGAGACCCAGTACTTC. Translation: CASTLTPPETQYF.

This clone has a handful of counts. The chain joins TRBV6-4 to TRBJ1-1; D is perhaps TRBD1 (5 bases). The CDR3 contains 14 residues. V lost 3 bases to trimming and J lost 5 bases, with 13 bases between them. The germline gives CDR1 MRHNA, CDR2 SNTAGT. The CDR3 DNA reads TGTGCCAGCAGTGAGACAGTCGGGGGGACTGAAGCTTTCTTT. This sequence encodes CASSETVGGTEAFF.

The chain has TRBV14 and TRBJ1-2, with TRBD1 matching over 7 bases. The junction had 6 bases not matched to a gene; V was cut back by 1 base and J by 4 bases. This CDR3 is built from 15 residues. CDR1 SGHDN and CDR2 FVKESK come from the germline V gene. The CDR3 sequence: CASSQARAGGYGYTF. The CDR3 DNA reads as TGTGCCAGCAGCCAAGCTCGGGCAGGGGGCTATGGCTACACCTTC.

The rearrangement links TRBV11-2 to TRBJ2-7; 8 positions match TRBD1. J was trimmed by 4 bases and V by 6 bases; bases with no gene match: 5. CDR1 and CDR2 (germline): SGHAT, FQNNGV. The CDR3 has 13 residues. The DNA for the CDR3 is TGTGCCAGCAGTAAACAGGGGGTTTACGAGCAGTACTTC. This gives the protein CASSKQGVYEQYF. Drawing the rest from reference TRBV11-2 and TRBJ2-7, the complete variable domain is EAGVAQSPRYKIIEKRQSVAFWCNPISGHATLYWYQQILGQGPKLLIQFQNNGVVDDSQLPKDRFSAERLKGVDSTLKIQPAKLEDSAVYLCASSKQGVYEQYFGPGTRLTVT.

V and J are TRBV11-2 and TRBJ2-5, with a weak D call TRBD2 (7 bases). CDR1 and CDR2 from the germline V gene are SGHAT and FQNNGV. V shed 0 bases and J shed 4 bases, with 12 bases lying between them. This CDR3 has 15 amino acids. The CDR3 is CASSLDRGGGETQYF. The CDR3 coding sequence is TGTGCCAGCAGCTTAGATCGAGGGGGGGGAGAGACCCAGTACTTC. The whole variable domain, remainder taken from reference TRBV11-2 and TRBJ2-5, is EAGVAQSPRYKIIEKRQSVAFWCNPISGHATLYWYQQILGQGPKLLIQFQNNGVVDDSQLPKDRFSAERLKGVDSTLKIQPAKLEDSAVYLCASSLDRGGGETQYFGPGTRLLVL.

The table lists this clone with a few counts. V gene TRBV28 combines with J gene TRBJ1-2, with D perhaps TRBD1 (5 bases). The germline CDR1 and CDR2 sequences are MDHEN and SYDVKM. The CDR3 is made up of 16 amino acids. V lost 4 bases and J lost 0, with 15 bases in between. The CDR3 region is CASSSPGHPSNYGYTF. The CDR3, as DNA: TGTGCCAGCAGTTCTCCCGGACATCCATCTAACTATGGCTACACCTTC.

This sequence joins TRBV27 and TRBJ2-3; perhaps TRBD2 as D (6 bases). The CDR3 runs to 16 residues. Trimming cost V 0 bases and J 0 bases, with 10 bases left between them. Germline V gene lookup returns CDR1 MNHEY and CDR2 SMNVEV (reference sequence). This CDR3 is CASSLSGTLSTDTQYF. The CDR3 DNA reads TGTGCCAGCAGTTTATCCGGGACTCTCAGCACAGATACGCAGTATTTT.

V and J are TRBV5-4 and TRBJ1-1; unclear D gene. V was pared by 7 bases and J by 5 bases, with 12 bases between. The CDR3 has 12 amino acids. The germline V gene has CDR1 SGHNT and CDR2 YYREEE (reference sequence). CDR3 loop: CASQKGGTEAFF. The DNA for the CDR3 is TGTGCCAGCCAGAAGGGAGGGACTGAAGCTTTCTTT.

The chain employs TRBV13 and TRBJ2-1, with 7 bases identical to TRBD1. The J segment lost 1 base and the V segment lost 5 bases, leaving 8 bases of the junction unmatched. The length of the CDR3 is 16 residues. Germline lookup yields CDR1 PRHDT and CDR2 FYEKMQ (reference sequence). The CDR3 reads CASSPWTGVSYNEQFF. CDR3 DNA sequence: TGTGCCAGCAGCCCCTGGACAGGTGTATCCTACAATGAGCAGTTCTTC.

The chain is built from TRBV5-4 and TRBJ1-1, with 10 positions matching TRBD1. Trimming cost V 1 base and J 6 bases; bases outside gene matches: 9. Looked up from germline, CDR1 is SGHNT and CDR2 is YYREEE (reference sequence). The CDR3 consists of 16 residues. CDR3 region: CASSLPPGQGSPEAFF. The DNA for the CDR3 is TGTGCCAGCAGCTTGCCACCGGGACAGGGGTCCCCTGAAGCTTTCTTT.

The genes are TRBV11-2 and TRBJ2-7; 8 bases match TRBD1. Trimming took 4 bases from V and 2 from J; bases not matched to a gene: 7. The CDR3 is made up of 15 amino acids. Looked up from germline, CDR1 is SGHAT and CDR2 is FQNNGV. CDR3 sequence (DNA): TGTGCCAGCAGCTCGCGGACAGGGTGGACCTACGAGCAGTACTTC. It yields the protein CASSSRTGWTYEQYF. The variable domain in full, completed from reference TRBV11-2 and TRBJ2-7, reads EAGVAQSPRYKIIEKRQSVAFWCNPISGHATLYWYQQILGQGPKLLIQFQNNGVVDDSQLPKDRFSAERLKGVDSTLKIQPAKLEDSAVYLCASSSRTGWTYEQYFGPGTRLTVT.

The V and J genes are TRBV30 and TRBJ2-5, with unresolved D. This CDR3 has 14 amino acids. Trimming left V 0 bases short and J 2 bases short, with 10 bases between. The germline CDR1 and CDR2 sequences are GTSNPN and SVGIG (reference sequence). This CDR3 reads CAWSVVLAQETQYF. For the CDR3, the DNA is TGTGCCTGGAGTGTAGTGTTGGCTCAAGAGACCCAGTACTTC.